Following are 27 T cell receptor beta chains from one sample sequenced in a study of blood T cell repertoires in COVID-19. Clones were sequenced by immunoSEQ multiplex PCR, and TCRdb holds only the in-frame ones, with some missing. This table has some 380,000 clones, about 89% appearing once. The sample was PBMCs or T cells enriched from blood (not recorded which). The source is a man aged 25-40 years who had recovered from COVID-19.

The V and J genes are TRBV12-5 and TRBJ1-2, with D perhaps TRBD1 (5 bases). Germline assignment: CDR1 LGHNT and CDR2 FRNRAP. There are 15 residues in the CDR3. Trimming stripped 1 base from V and 4 bases from J, with 13 bases between. Here the CDR3 DNA reads TGTGCTAGTGGTTTGGGCCCGGGGGGTATCTATGGCTACACCTTC. Its protein product is CASGLGPGGIYGYTF.

The chain carries TRBV3-1 (or the pseudogene TRBV3-2) and TRBJ2-2, with 9 bases fitting TRBD1. V shed 2 bases, J shed 4 bases, and the junction held 8 bases outside the gene matches. The CDR3 consists of 17 residues. From germline, CDR1 is LGHDT and CDR2 YNNKEL (reference sequence). As DNA, the CDR3 is TGTGCCAGCAGCCAATTCCGGGACAGGGAAGCCACCGGGGAGCTGTTTTTT. This sequence encodes CASSQFRDREATGELFF.

The rearrangement links TRBV5-5 to TRBJ2-1; D perhaps matches TRBD1 (6 bases). V was shortened by 0 bases and J by 4 bases, with 14 bases between the two germline ends. The germline V gene has CDR1 SGHKS and CDR2 YYEKEE (reference sequence). The CDR3 sequence is 16 residues long. CDR3 sequence: CASSLDTGMGYNEQFF. The CDR3 bases are TGTGCCAGCAGCTTGGATACAGGGATGGGGTACAATGAGCAGTTCTTC.

This sequence joins TRBV7-2 and TRBJ1-3, with a weak D call TRBD1 (5 bases). The germline gives CDR1 SGHTA, CDR2 FQGNSA. The length of the CDR3 is 15 residues. Trimming pared 1 base from V and 2 bases from J, leaving 9 bases between. This chain's CDR3 is CASSLGQSAGNTIYF. For the CDR3, the DNA is TGTGCCAGCAGCTTAGGACAGTCAGCTGGAAACACCATATATTTT. The variable domain in full, with the rest retrieved from reference TRBV7-2 and TRBJ1-3, is GAGVSQSPSNKVTEKGKDVELRCDPISGHTALYWYRQSLGQGLEFLIYFQGNSAPDKSGLPSDRFSAERTGGSVSTLTIQRTQQEDSAVYLCASSLGQSAGNTIYFGEGSWLTVV.

The CDR3 is CASSAYPGGGTEAFF. The CDR3 DNA reads TGTGCCAGCAGTGCTTATCCTGGAGGTGGCACTGAAGCTTTCTTT. The V and J genes are TRBV6-4 and TRBJ1-1, with unresolved D. The V end was cut by 4 bases, the J end by 4 bases, with 16 bases between. CDR3 length: 15 amino acids. Germline V gene sequence: CDR1 MRHNA, CDR2 SNTAGT.

The chain employs TRBV12-3 or TRBV12-4 and TRBJ1-2; the D gene is possibly TRBD1 (6 bases). The CDR3 length is 13 residues. The V end was cut by 2 bases, the J end by 7 bases, with 11 bases between. The CDR3 here is CASSLMGGGGYTF. The CDR3, as DNA: TGTGCCAGCAGTTTAATGGGAGGGGGTGGCTACACCTTC.

This chain joins TRBV14 and TRBJ1-2; a weak D match, TRBD1 (5 bases). The CDR3 length is 13 residues. Germline CDR1 reads SGHDN; CDR2 reads FVKESK. Trimming pared 4 bases from V and 8 bases from J, leaving 14 bases between. The CDR3 nucleotides are TGTGCCAGCAGCCTTCGGGGGGAAGAAGGCTACACCTTC. As protein: CASSLRGEEGYTF.

This clone was counted once. V gene TRBV13 combines with J gene TRBJ2-2; the D is unclear. The V gene lost 4 bases and the J gene lost 7 bases, with 7 bases spanning the gap. In germline, CDR1 is PRHDT, CDR2 FYEKMQ (reference sequence). This CDR3 comprises 12 residues. CDR3 sequence: CASSSPSGELFF. CDR3 nucleotides: TGTGCCAGCAGCTCCCCGAGCGGGGAGCTGTTTTTT.

The chain is built from TRBV23-1 and TRBJ1-5, with a tentative D call TRBD1 (5 bases). TRBV23-1 is reported as an ORF; its role is uncertain. The CDR3 totals 17 residues. V was shortened by 6 bases and J by 7 bases, with 25 bases between the two germline ends. CDR3 DNA: TGCGCCAGCAGCCCCCCTGGGTCAGGGCAGCGGGTACAGCCCCAGCATTTT. Protein sequence: CASSPPGSGQRVQPQHF.

The chain is built from TRBV24-1 and TRBJ2-3; 8 nucleotides align to TRBD1. Germline V gene data show CDR1 as KGHDR and CDR2 as SFDVKD. This CDR3 contains 15 residues. After removal of 6 bases from V and 1 base from J, the junction contained 5 bases not matched to a gene. The CDR3 DNA reads TGTGCCACCAGTACCGGGACAGGAGGCACAGATACGCAGTATTTT. Encoded protein: CATSTGTGGTDTQYF.

The chain has TRBV6-5 and TRBJ1-5, with TRBD1 as a possible D gene (6 bases). This CDR3 contains 15 residues. From germline, CDR1 is MNHEY and CDR2 SVGAGI. Trimming stripped 6 bases from V and 0 bases from J, with 12 bases between. CDR3 coding DNA: TGTGCCAGCAGGAACCGACAGGTTAGCAATCAGCCCCAGCATTTT. Translating gives CASRNRQVSNQPQHF.

V is TRBV6-1 and J is TRBJ1-4; TRBD1 agrees at 7 bases. The CDR3 covers 13 residues. J lost 7 bases, V lost 5 bases, and 4 bases had no gene match. Per the germline V gene, CDR1 is MNHNS and CDR2 is SASEGT. The CDR3 loop reads CASSSNRGEKLFF. As DNA, the CDR3 is TGTGCCAGCAGTTCAAACAGGGGTGAAAAACTGTTTTTT.

The sample holds one count of this clone. The V and J genes are TRBV24-1 and TRBJ2-5; D may be TRBD1 (6 bases). The CDR3 runs to 13 residues. The V end was cut by 4 bases, the J end by 4 bases, with 9 bases between. The germline CDR1 and CDR2 sequences are KGHDR and SFDVKD. CDR3 loop: CATSDRDTETQYF. CDR3 coding DNA: TGTGCCACCAGTGACCGGGACACAGAGACCCAGTACTTC.

This chain connects TRBV5-6 to TRBJ1-2; 7 bases are a match to TRBD1. The CDR3 is 15 amino acids. Germline loops: CDR1 SGHDT, CDR2 YYEEEE. Trimming at V came to 0 bases and at J to 4 bases, leaving 6 bases not matched to a gene. In DNA, the CDR3 is TGTGCCAGCAGCTTGGACGGGACAGCGACCTATGGCTACACCTTC. This translates into CASSLDGTATYGYTF.

The rearrangement joins TRBV7-8 to TRBJ2-3; 9 bases align to TRBD2. CDR3 length: 17 amino acids. The V segment lost 10 bases and the J segment 1 base; nucleotides outside the gene matches: 15. CDR1 is SGHVS and CDR2 is FQNEAQ in the germline V gene. CDR3 sequence: CATSGLAEVKGTDTQYF. Written as DNA, the CDR3 is TGTGCCACCTCGGGACTAGCAGAAGTAAAGGGCACAGATACGCAGTATTTT.

This clone was recorded only once. The chain uses TRBV12-3 or TRBV12-4 and TRBJ2-7, with D maybe TRBD1 (5 bases). This CDR3 has 13 residues. With 5 bases removed from V and 5 bases from J, the gap between germline ends came to 13 bases. Here the CDR3 DNA reads TGTGCCAGCAGTCTGGTCTGGGGCGACGAGCAGTACTTC. Protein product: CASSLVWGDEQYF.

V and J are TRBV7-9 and TRBJ1-1, with D hard to call. Germline lookup yields CDR1 SEHNR and CDR2 FQNEAQ (reference sequence). V was pared by 0 bases and J by 3 bases, with 14 bases between. The CDR3 is 16 residues long. CDR3 bases: TGTGCCAGCAGCTTAGCGCAGGTGCCTTGGGACACTGAAGCTTTCTTT. Protein: CASSLAQVPWDTEAFF.

This chain uses TRBV12-5 with TRBJ1-1; possibly TRBD1 for D (5 bases). Germline CDR1 reads LGHNT; CDR2 reads FRNRAP. The CDR3 extends over 14 amino acids. V was cut by 0 bases and J by 4 bases, with 9 bases left in between. The DNA for the CDR3 is TGTGCTAGTGGTTTGGTAAATAGGGGCACTGAAGCTTTCTTT. Translation gives CASGLVNRGTEAFF.

This chain links TRBV7-8 with TRBJ2-5; D gene ambiguous. CDR1 and CDR2 from the germline V gene are SGHVS and FQNEAQ. This CDR3 is 13 amino acids long. V was pared by 3 bases and J by 2 bases, with 7 bases between. CDR3 region: CASSLRGQETQYF. The CDR3 nucleotides are TGTGCCAGCAGCTTGAGAGGACAAGAGACCCAGTACTTC.

The sample holds a few counts of this clone. The chain employs TRBV27 and TRBJ1-1; a weak D match, TRBD1 (6 bases). The CDR3 runs to 15 residues. Trimming took off 6 bases at V and 9 bases at J, with 23 bases between the two ends. Germline V gives CDR1 MNHEY, CDR2 SMNVEV (reference sequence). The CDR3 spells CASSQGQGDTLKAFF. In DNA, the CDR3 is TGTGCCAGCAGCCAGGGTCAAGGGGACACGCTTAAAGCTTTCTTT.

The chain has TRBV6-1 and TRBJ1-2; the D is unclear. The length of the CDR3 is 16 residues. Germline CDR1 MNHNS, CDR2 SASEGT. V dropped 2 bases and J dropped 4 bases, with 17 bases sitting between them. As DNA, the CDR3 is TGTGCCAGCAGTGAACGTTTTTACAGCAGCCCCTATGGCTACACCTTC. It codes for CASSERFYSSPYGYTF.

This clone was seen a few times. This chain links TRBV7-2 with TRBJ1-6, with TRBD1 as a possible D gene (6 bases). The CDR3 is 14 amino acids. Germline lookup yields CDR1 SGHTA and CDR2 FQGNSA. V was trimmed by 8 bases and J by 0 bases, leaving 8 bases between them. For the CDR3, the DNA is TGTGCCAGCGGACAGAGCTCCTATAATTCACCCCTCCACTTT. This sequence encodes CASGQSSYNSPLHF.

The gene calls are TRBV5-6 and TRBJ1-1; 7 nucleotides match TRBD1. Trimming took 4 bases from V and 8 from J; bases not matched to a gene: 5. Germline loops: CDR1 SGHDT, CDR2 YYEEEE. The CDR3 has 12 residues. CDR3 sequence reads: CASSRTGVEAFF. The CDR3 region has the DNA TGTGCCAGCAGCCGAACAGGGGTCGAAGCTTTCTTT.

The count of this clone is one. V is TRBV10-3 and J is TRBJ2-2; D may be TRBD1 (6 bases). CDR3 size: 15 residues. From germline, CDR1 is ENHRY and CDR2 SYGVKD. V lost 3 bases, J lost 2 bases, and 10 bases lay in between. The CDR3 DNA is TGTGCCATCAGTGATTACAGGGCTAACACCGGGGAGCTGTTTTTT. Its translation is CAISDYRANTGELFF.

A word on this clone: The same CDR3 arises from other DNA sequences in this sample as well. The V call is TRBV6-5, the J call TRBJ1-1; possible D gene TRBD1, 5 bases. V shed 0 bases and J shed 1 base, with 6 bases lying between them. Germline CDR1 and CDR2: MNHEY and SVGAGI. The CDR3 is made up of 14 amino acids. The CDR3, as DNA: TGTGCCAGCAGTTACTCTCAGGGGAACACTGAAGCTTTCTTT. This codes for CASSYSQGNTEAFF.

The chain has TRBV15 and TRBJ2-3; TRBD2 matches at 11 bases. Germline V CDR1 and CDR2: LNHNV, YYDKDF (reference sequence). J lost 5 bases, V lost 1 base, and 14 bases had no gene match. The CDR3 length is 19 residues. The CDR3 loop reads CATSRARYVGLAVVDTQYF. For the CDR3, the DNA is TGTGCCACCAGCAGAGCACGCTATGTGGGACTAGCGGTCGTAGATACGCAGTATTTT.

For the CDR3, the DNA is TGTGCCAGCAGCCAAGAAGCCCGGGGAGGGACTGAAGCTTTCTTT. Translated, it gives CASSQEARGGTEAFF. This chain uses TRBV4-2 with TRBJ1-1; the D is unclear. The CDR3 consists of 15 residues. Trimming left V 0 bases short and J 5 bases short, with 13 bases between. In germline, CDR1 is LGHNA, CDR2 YNFKEQ.